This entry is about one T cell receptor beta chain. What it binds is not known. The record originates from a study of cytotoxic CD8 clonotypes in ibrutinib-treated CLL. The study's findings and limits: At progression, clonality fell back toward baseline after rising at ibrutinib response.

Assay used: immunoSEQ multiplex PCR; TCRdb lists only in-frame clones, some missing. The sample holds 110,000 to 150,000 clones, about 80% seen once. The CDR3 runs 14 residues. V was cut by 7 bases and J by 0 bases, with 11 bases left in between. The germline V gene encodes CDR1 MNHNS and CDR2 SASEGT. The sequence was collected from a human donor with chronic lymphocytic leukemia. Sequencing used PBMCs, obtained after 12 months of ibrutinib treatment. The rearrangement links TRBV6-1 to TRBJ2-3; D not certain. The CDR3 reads CASMKFLSTDTQYF. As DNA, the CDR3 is TGTGCCAGCATGAAGTTCTTGAGCACAGATACGCAGTATTTT.